This entry is about one T cell receptor (beta chain). This entry comes from a study of blood T cell repertoires in COVID-19. Study summary: The samples span acute and convalescent COVID-19 from the United States, Italy and Spain. In each case, the material was cDNA or gDNA derived from T cells, B-cell-depleted T cells, or PBMCs.

The CDR3 spans 14 residues. Germline assignment: CDR1 MNHEY and CDR2 SVGAGI. The germline V and J ends were trimmed by 6 bases and 1 base, with 12 bases remaining between them. The method was immunoSEQ multiplex PCR; TCRdb's version includes in-frame clones alone and lacks a portion of them. The sample consists of about 150,000 clones, roughly four fifths of them appearing once. The receptor was derived from a human donor with acute or convalescent COVID-19. The donor label of this sample is uncertain. The sample taken for sequencing was peripheral blood. The chain links TRBV6-5 to TRBJ1-1, with D unclear. CDR3: CASSPPGGNTEAFF. DNA of the CDR3: TGTGCCAGCAGCCCCCCCGGAGGGAACACTGAAGCTTTCTTT.